The clone carrying this T cell receptor (beta chain) ranks as medium-sized. This entry belongs to a study of blood T cell repertoires in COVID-19. Whole-study context: The United States, Italy and Spain supplied acute and convalescent COVID-19 samples.

Original handling: The authors estimated nucleated cell counts from reference gene primer amplification. This table comes from immunoSEQ multiplex PCR, and its TCRdb copy is limited to in-frame clones, with some not included. V, J and clone size reflect that table, while D and trimming were determined from the DNA. The sample includes around 28,000 clones, around three quarters of them seen just once. The sample taken for sequencing was peripheral blood. The receptor comes from a man in his 70s with acute or convalescent COVID-19.

CDR3 in amino acids: CASSQGAVGNTIYF. The CDR3 nucleotides read TGCGCCAGCAGCCAAGGGGCAGTTGGAAACACCATATATTTT. The chain recombines TRBV4-3 with TRBJ1-3; D not resolved. CDR1 is LGHNA and CDR2 is YSLEER in the germline V gene. V gave up 1 base and J gave up 3 bases, with 7 bases separating them. The CDR3 is 14 amino acids.